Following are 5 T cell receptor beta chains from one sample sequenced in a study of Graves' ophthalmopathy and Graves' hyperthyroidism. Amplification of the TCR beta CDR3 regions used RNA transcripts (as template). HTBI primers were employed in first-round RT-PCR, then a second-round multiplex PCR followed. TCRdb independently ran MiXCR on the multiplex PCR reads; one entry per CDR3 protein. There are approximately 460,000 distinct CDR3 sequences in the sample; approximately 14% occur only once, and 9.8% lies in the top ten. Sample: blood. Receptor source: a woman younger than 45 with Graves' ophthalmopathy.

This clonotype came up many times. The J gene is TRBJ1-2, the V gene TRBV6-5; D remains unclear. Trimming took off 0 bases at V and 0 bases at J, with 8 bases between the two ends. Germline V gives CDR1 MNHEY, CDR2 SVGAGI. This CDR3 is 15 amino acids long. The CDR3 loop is CASSYSPESNYGYTF. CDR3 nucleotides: TGTGCCAGCAGTTACTCCCCAGAATCTAACTATGGCTACACCTTC.

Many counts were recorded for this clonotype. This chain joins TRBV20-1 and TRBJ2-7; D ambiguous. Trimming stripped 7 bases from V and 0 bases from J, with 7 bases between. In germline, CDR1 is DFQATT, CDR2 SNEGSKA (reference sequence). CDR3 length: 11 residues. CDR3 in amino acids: CSVVASYEQYF. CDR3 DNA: TGCAGTGTTGTGGCCTCCTACGAGCAGTACTTC.

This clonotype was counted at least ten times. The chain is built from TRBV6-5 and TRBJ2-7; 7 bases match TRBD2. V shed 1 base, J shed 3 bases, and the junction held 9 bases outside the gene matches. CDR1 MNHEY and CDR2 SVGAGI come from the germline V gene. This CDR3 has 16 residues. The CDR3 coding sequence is TGTGCCAGCAGTTACTATCAGACTAGCCGAGACTACGAGCAGTACTTC. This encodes CASSYYQTSRDYEQYF.

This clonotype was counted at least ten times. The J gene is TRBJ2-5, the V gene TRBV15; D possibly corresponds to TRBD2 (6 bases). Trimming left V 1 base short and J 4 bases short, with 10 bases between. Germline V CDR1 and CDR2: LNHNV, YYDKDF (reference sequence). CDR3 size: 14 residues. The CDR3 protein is CATSRGGVPETQYF. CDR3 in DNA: TGTGCCACCAGCAGAGGGGGGGTGCCAGAGACCCAGTACTTC.

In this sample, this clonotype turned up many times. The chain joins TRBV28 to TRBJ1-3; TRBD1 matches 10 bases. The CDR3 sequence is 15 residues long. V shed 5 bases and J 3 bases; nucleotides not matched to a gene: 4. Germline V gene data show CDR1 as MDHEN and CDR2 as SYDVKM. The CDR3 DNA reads TGTGCCAGCAGTCGGGACAGGGGTTATGGAAACACCATATATTTT. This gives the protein CASSRDRGYGNTIYF.